Following are 10 T cell receptor beta chains from one sample sequenced in a study of cytomegalovirus exposure and HLA in healthy donors. Primers for the PCR totalled 60 Vbeta and 13 Jbeta. Assay used: immunoSEQ multiplex PCR; TCRdb lists only in-frame clones, some missing. The sample carries more than 80,000 clones, roughly 74% recorded once. The sample was PBMCs. The receptors come from a woman in her sixties or seventies in good health and CMV-seropositive.

The chain has TRBV27 and TRBJ2-2; 9 bases align to TRBD1. V lost 2 bases to trimming and J lost 4 bases; unmatched junction nucleotides: 5. This CDR3 contains 16 residues. The V gene's germline CDR1 is MNHEY and CDR2 SMNVEV (reference sequence). The CDR3 DNA reads TGTGCCAGCAGTTTACCGACAGGGGGTGGCACCGGGGAGCTGTTTTTT. It specifies CASSLPTGGGTGELFF.

This clone was seen only once. The chain links TRBV9 to TRBJ2-1, with 13 bases that match TRBD2. The V gene end was trimmed by 3 bases and the J gene end by 12 bases; junction bases not matched to a gene: 9. From germline, CDR1 is SGDLS and CDR2 YYNGEE. This CDR3 is 15 amino acids long. CDR3 sequence (DNA): TGTGCCAGCAGCGGTGGACTAGCGGGGGAAAAGGGGCAGTTCTTC. Translating gives CASSGGLAGEKGQFF. Full variable domain (remainder filled in from reference TRBV9 and TRBJ2-1): DSGVTQTPKHLITATGQRVTLRCSPRSGDLSVYWYQQSLDQGLQFLIQYYNGEERAKGNILERFSAQQFPDLHSELNLSSLELGDSALYFCASSGGLAGEKGQFFGPGTRLTVL.

This chain links TRBV11-2 with TRBJ1-1; D uncertain. V was pared by 6 bases and J by 8 bases, with 16 bases between. Germline values: CDR1 SGHAT, CDR2 FQNNGV. CDR3 length equals 13 residues. CDR3 residues: CASSFEVRREAFF. In DNA form, the CDR3 reads TGTGCCAGCAGTTTCGAAGTGAGGAGGGAAGCTTTCTTT.

Worth noting for this clone: The junction and the germline gene differ at one end; a read error may be behind it. The gene calls are TRBV7-3 and TRBJ2-5, with D maybe TRBD2 (6 bases). This CDR3 contains 13 residues. CDR1 and CDR2 (germline): SGHTA, FQGTGA. As DNA, the CDR3 is TGTGCCAGCAGCCTAACTACAGCGGGGACCCAGTACTTC. Translating it yields CASSLTTAGTQYF.

J is TRBJ2-3 and V is TRBV7-2; TRBD2 matches 9 bases. Trimming cost V 5 bases and J 0 bases; bases outside gene matches: 6. The germline V gene has CDR1 SGHTA and CDR2 FQGNSA. This CDR3 comprises 16 residues. The DNA of the CDR3 is TGTGCCAGCAGCCTGGGACTAGCAGGCAGCACAGATACGCAGTATTTT. This translates into CASSLGLAGSTDTQYF.

This rearrangement joins TRBV12-1 to TRBJ2-1; TRBD2 is the table's D call, not checked against the DNA. TRBV12-1 has pseudogene status. CDR3 size: 16 residues. In DNA, the CDR3 is TGTGCCAGCAGCTTTGTTTTGGTCGGCTCCTACAATGAGCAGTTCTTC. This translates into CASSFVLVGSYNEQFF.

The rearrangement joins TRBV15 to TRBJ2-3, with 9 bases fitting TRBD2. The CDR3 extends over 17 amino acids. J gave up 0 bases and V 2 bases, and 6 bases lay outside the gene matches. The germline gives CDR1 LNHNV, CDR2 YYDKDF (reference sequence). CDR3 sequence reads: CATSRSFTSGSTDTQYF. The CDR3 DNA sequence: TGTGCCACCAGCAGATCCTTTACTAGCGGGAGCACAGATACGCAGTATTTT.

This clone was seen once. The chain joins TRBV10-3 to TRBJ2-7, with 8 bases aligning to TRBD1. This CDR3 has 13 residues. CDR1 ENHRY and CDR2 SYGVKD come from the germline V gene. After removal of 11 bases from V and 6 bases from J, the junction contained 12 bases not matched to a gene. In DNA form, the CDR3 reads TGTGCCGTGTCCCGAGGAACAGGGGGCGAGCAGTACTTC. This gives the protein CAVSRGTGGEQYF.

This clone is a singleton in its sample. The J gene is TRBJ2-5, the V gene TRBV28; 7 bases are shared with TRBD1. Germline CDR1 is MDHEN and CDR2 is SYDVKM. This CDR3 comprises 14 residues. Trimming cost V 6 bases and J 2 bases; bases outside gene matches: 6. CDR3 sequence (DNA): TGTGCCAGCAGACCCCTGGGACAGCAAGAGACCCAGTACTTC. It specifies CASRPLGQQETQYF.

Comment on this clone: Within the sample, other DNA sequences also encode this same CDR3. The chain uses TRBV5-1 and TRBJ1-4; 8 bases are a match to TRBD1. CDR3 length equals 16 residues. Germline assignment: CDR1 SGHRS and CDR2 YFSETQ. After removal of 3 bases from V and 0 bases from J, the junction contained 4 bases not matched to a gene. This CDR3 is CASSYGTGATNEKLFF. In DNA, the CDR3 is TGCGCCAGCAGCTACGGGACAGGAGCAACTAATGAAAAACTGTTTTTT.